The rows below give T cell receptor beta chains drawn from one sample of a study of cytomegalovirus exposure and HLA in healthy donors. Using immunoSEQ multiplex PCR, the repertoire was profiled, and TCRdb retains in-frame clones only, with some absent. The data hold 120,000 to 150,000 clones, with around three quarters observed a single time. Sequenced material: PBMCs. These TCRs come from a man aged 40-55 years in good health and CMV-seronegative. Both conserved end residues are part of each CDR3. A D gene is named only where the DNA matches it firmly. Only some rows state a clone size, as once, few, many or a class for expanded clones.

d_call	j_call	v_call	clone_size	cdr3_aa
NA	TRBJ1-1	TRBV9	NA	CASSVEWGTEGRTEAFF
NA	TRBJ1-1	TRBV5-1	NA	CASSLGTTNTEAFF
NA	TRBJ2-5	TRBV6-5	NA	CASSYGGAGETQYF
NA	TRBJ1-1	TRBV2	NA	CASKIVGTEAFF
TRBD2	TRBJ2-3	TRBV10-1	NA	CASSDPGREETDTQYF
TRBD1	TRBJ2-2	TRBV9	NA	CASSVWGTDNTGELFF
TRBD1	TRBJ2-7	TRBV6-1	once	CASMTGTGALEQYF
NA	TRBJ2-1	TRBV19	few	CASRGAPNNEQFF
TRBD2	TRBJ2-1	TRBV30	NA	CAGLAGVQQFF
NA	TRBJ1-1	TRBV29-1	NA	CSVEASKPRGTEALF
TRBD1	TRBJ1-1	TRBV19	NA	CASSGTAETEAFF
TRBD1	TRBJ1-2	TRBV7-4	NA	CASSFAPPGQNYGYTF
NA	TRBJ2-1	TRBV29-1	NA	CSVFGTPGITYNEQFF
TRBD2	TRBJ2-1	TRBV6-1	NA	CASSELASGRGEQFF
NA	TRBJ2-7	TRBV10-1	few	CASSDSSYEQYF
TRBD1	TRBJ1-2	TRBV5-4	NA	CASSLVTGATYGYTF
NA	TRBJ1-3	TRBV6-5	NA	CASRSGNTIYF
NA	TRBJ2-7	TRBV9	NA	CASSVAPLLSEHYF
TRBD1	TRBJ2-1	TRBV12-5	NA	CASGPGQGNYNEQFF
NA	TRBJ2-7	TRBV18	few	CASSQTLAAGEQYF
NA	TRBJ1-5	TRBV27	NA	CASSLGLPAYQPQHF
NA	TRBJ1-1	TRBV7-6	NA	CASSREINTEAFF
NA	TRBJ2-3	TRBV7-9	once	CASSLSADTQYF
NA	TRBJ1-5	TRBV19	few	CASSKYRRGIVNQPQHF
TRBD1	TRBJ2-5	TRBV5-1	once	CASSLTGGEETQYF
NA	TRBJ2-4	TRBV25-1	NA	CASSETSVENIQYF
NA	TRBJ2-3	TRBV6-5	few	CASSSADTQYF
TRBD1	TRBJ1-5	TRBV28	NA	CASLGTGGGWSNQPQHF
TRBD1	TRBJ2-4	TRBV7-9	NA	CASSRQTGPLFGKNIQYF
TRBD1	TRBJ2-1	TRBV5-1	NA	CASSFATGGNYNEQFF
TRBD2	TRBJ2-5	TRBV5-1	few	CASSFSPGTNQETQYF
NA	TRBJ1-1	TRBV5-1	NA	CASSLGQMNTEAFF
TRBD1	TRBJ1-1	TRBV19	few	CASTSDRDTEAFF
NA	TRBJ2-7	TRBV7-2	NA	CASSGREGLGEQYF
TRBD1	TRBJ2-1	TRBV10-3	NA	CAISESHRGSGNEQFF
NA	TRBJ2-2	TRBV19	NA	CASSGLAIKAGELFF
TRBD1	TRBJ2-7	TRBV19	NA	CASSSTGGSYEQYF
NA	TRBJ1-5	TRBV9	NA	CASSQGRAVQPQHF
NA	TRBJ2-5	TRBV5-1	NA	CASSLVEAETQYF
NA	TRBJ2-1	TRBV6-5	NA	CASSYTTRDEQFF